Shown below are 11 T cell receptor beta chains from a single sample sequenced in a study of human T cells and chemical hapten exposure. Noted time point: healthy volunteer bleed at 2 weeks. Unfractionated whole blood yielded total RNA. Via MiXCR, TCRdb re-called the RACE reads, giving one row per CDR3 protein. The profile shows approximately 44,000 distinct CDR3 sequences, about 4.5% of them singletons. The sample comprised whole blood. These receptors all stem from a human donor in good health. Some clones in this sample may be carry-over from other donors' samples.

J is TRBJ2-1 and V is TRBV10-3, with no clear D. Germline V gene lookup returns CDR1 ENHRY and CDR2 SYGVKD. V was clipped by 2 bases and J by 5 bases, with 13 bases between them. The CDR3 contains 15 residues. The CDR3 region is CAISETRDWDNEQFF. The CDR3 coding sequence is TGTGCCATCAGTGAGACGAGAGACTGGGACAATGAGCAGTTCTTC.

This clonotype was recorded many times. V and J are TRBV5-1 and TRBJ2-1; a weak D match, TRBD2 (5 bases). The CDR3 totals 18 residues. Per germline, CDR1 SGHRS and CDR2 YFSETQ. V was cut by 0 bases and J by 8 bases, with 24 bases left in between. The CDR3 region is CASSLGPFSRTVEDEQFF. Written as DNA, the CDR3 is TGCGCCAGCAGCTTGGGCCCATTCTCCCGGACCGTGGAGGATGAGCAGTTCTTC.

This chain connects TRBV5-1 to TRBJ2-7; 7 nucleotides agree with TRBD1. Per germline, CDR1 SGHRS and CDR2 YFSETQ. This CDR3 region has 11 residues. J lost 6 bases, V lost 4 bases, and 1 base had no gene match. CDR3 in amino acids: CASSPGGEQYF. For the CDR3, the DNA is TGCGCCAGCAGCCCAGGGGGCGAGCAGTACTTC.

The table lists this clonotype with many counts. The chain has TRBV25-1 and TRBJ1-1; D remains ambiguous. V was trimmed by 0 bases and J by 5 bases, leaving 7 bases between them. Germline CDR1 and CDR2: MGHDK and SYGVNS. The CDR3 loop spans 13 amino acids. CDR3 in DNA: TGTGCCAGCAGTGAATATAAATCGACTGAAGCTTTCTTT. This codes for CASSEYKSTEAFF.

The sample holds a few counts of this clonotype. The V and J genes are TRBV2 and TRBJ1-5; 7 bases are a match to TRBD1. Per the germline V gene, CDR1 is SNHLY and CDR2 is FYNNEI. The junction had 4 bases not matched to a gene; V was cut back by 3 bases and J by 5 bases. The CDR3 is 14 residues long. CDR3 sequence reads: CASSDRQGYQPQHF. The CDR3 nucleotides read TGTGCCAGCAGTGACAGACAGGGTTATCAGCCCCAGCATTTT.

About this clonotype itself: Since the CDR3 does not end with the conserved phenylalanine or tryptophan, this likely comes from a read error. V usage is TRBV18 and J usage is TRBJ2-3, with 10 bases lining up with TRBD2. Per the germline V gene, CDR1 is KGHSH and CDR2 is LQKENI. This CDR3 is built from 15 residues. V gave up 7 bases and J gave up 1 base; unmatched junction bases: 5. CDR3 DNA sequence: TGTGCCAGCTTGGCCGGGACTAGCGGCACAGATACGCAGTATTGT. Protein product: CASLAGTSGTDTQYC.

The table lists this clonotype with many counts. This sequence joins TRBV5-1 and TRBJ2-3; D is perhaps TRBD2 (6 bases). Germline CDR1 is SGHRS and CDR2 is YFSETQ. V gave up 1 base and J gave up 2 bases, with 11 bases separating them. The CDR3 runs to 15 residues. The CDR3 region has the DNA TGCGCCAGCAGCTTGTCGTCGGGAGCCACAGATACGCAGTATTTT. This encodes CASSLSSGATDTQYF.

This clonotype came up many times. V gene TRBV28 combines with J gene TRBJ2-6; possibly TRBD2 for D (5 bases). V was trimmed by 5 bases and J by 0 bases, leaving 11 bases between them. The CDR3 is made up of 16 amino acids. The germline V gene encodes CDR1 MDHEN and CDR2 SYDVKM. CDR3 bases: TGTGCCAGCAGTCCGGTGGACTTCTCTGGGGCCAACGTCCTGACTTTC. It encodes CASSPVDFSGANVLTF.

The V call is TRBV5-1, the J call TRBJ2-1; no clear D gene. Trimming shortened V by 0 bases and J by 7 bases, and 8 bases separated the two germline ends. The germline V gene encodes CDR1 SGHRS and CDR2 YFSETQ. This CDR3 contains 13 residues. Written as DNA, the CDR3 is TGCGCCAGCAGCTTGGTGGTGGGGAATGAGCAGTTCTTC. Translating it yields CASSLVVGNEQFF.

This clonotype was seen only a few times. This chain links TRBV27 with TRBJ1-5, with 9 bases that match TRBD1. The V gene's germline CDR1 is MNHEY and CDR2 SMNVEV (reference sequence). V shed 8 bases and J 2 bases; nucleotides not matched to a gene: 7. This CDR3 comprises 15 residues. The CDR3 DNA sequence: TGTGCCAGCCAGACAGGGGGTCTCGGCAATCAGCCCCAGCATTTT. Encoded protein: CASQTGGLGNQPQHF.

This clonotype showed up many times. V and J are TRBV20-1 and TRBJ1-6; D is perhaps TRBD1 (5 bases). Trimming cost V 5 bases and J 6 bases, with 17 bases left between them. Per the germline V gene, CDR1 is DFQATT and CDR2 is SNEGSKA (reference sequence). The CDR3 runs 15 residues. The DNA of the CDR3 is TGCAGTGCTCCTGGGGGACGGTGGGGTAATTCACCCCTCCACTTT. Protein sequence: CSAPGGRWGNSPLHF.